The 17 T cell receptor beta chains below were found in one sample sequenced in a study of blood T cell repertoires in COVID-19. Only in-frame clones appear in the TCRdb table, and some are missing; sequencing was by immunoSEQ multiplex PCR. The data hold about 230,000 clones, with roughly four fifths observed a single time. Sequencing input: peripheral blood. These TCRs come from a woman aged 45-65 years with acute or convalescent COVID-19.

The V gene is TRBV2, the J gene TRBJ2-1; 8 bases align to TRBD2. The CDR3 runs 15 residues. Unmatched junction bases numbered 11, after V lost 6 bases and J lost 7 bases. Germline-derived CDR1 and CDR2 are SNHLY and FYNNEI. The CDR3 coding sequence is TGTGCCAGCAGGGCGACTAGCGCCCCTCAGAATGAGCAGTTCTTC. Translated, it gives CASRATSAPQNEQFF.

The chain combines TRBV6-6 with TRBJ1-6; 10 bases agree with TRBD1. Trimming took 6 bases from V and 5 from J; bases not matched to a gene: 7. Germline CDR1 and CDR2: MNHNY and SVGAGI (reference sequence). The CDR3 is 16 residues long. CDR3 in amino acids: CASSSRDRGDNSPLHF. The CDR3 nucleotides are TGTGCCAGCAGCTCCCGGGACAGGGGAGATAATTCACCCCTCCACTTT.

The gene calls are TRBV5-1 and TRBJ2-2, with 9 bases identical to TRBD2. V lost 4 bases and J lost 3; bases outside the gene matches: 7. The CDR3 has 16 amino acids. CDR1 is SGHRS and CDR2 is YFSETQ in the germline V gene. The CDR3 sequence: CASSDPLAGDTGELFF. CDR3 in DNA: TGCGCCAGCAGCGACCCCTTAGCGGGGGACACCGGGGAGCTGTTTTTT.

This clone was counted a single time. This chain connects TRBV13 to TRBJ2-3, with a tentative D call TRBD2 (6 bases). Trimming removed 3 bases from V and 5 bases from J, with 15 bases in between. Germline assignment: CDR1 PRHDT and CDR2 FYEKMQ (reference sequence). The CDR3 sequence is 15 residues long. For the CDR3, the DNA is TGTGCCAGCAGCTTCCTCGGAGGGGTGGAAGATACGCAGTATTTT. It specifies CASSFLGGVEDTQYF.

The chain couples TRBV27 to TRBJ1-2; D unresolved. Germline CDR1 reads MNHEY; CDR2 reads SMNVEV (reference sequence). The CDR3 is made up of 13 amino acids. Trimming took off 0 bases at V and 6 bases at J, with 8 bases between the two ends. The CDR3 nucleotides are TGTGCCAGCAGTTTATCCCACCGGGATGGCTACACCTTC. It codes for CASSLSHRDGYTF.

The sample holds one count of this clone. This chain links TRBV5-5 with TRBJ1-2; 8 bases map to TRBD1. The ends lost 3 bases at V and 3 bases at J; junction bases unmatched: 10. The CDR3 totals 16 residues. Looked up from germline, CDR1 is SGHKS and CDR2 is YYEKEE (reference sequence). The CDR3 DNA reads as TGTGCCAGCAGCTCTACCCAGGGGGCGATCGACTATGGCTACACCTTC. Translation: CASSSTQGAIDYGYTF.

The DNA of the CDR3 is TGTGCCAGCAGTGATTTGGCGGCAGGGGGAAATAATGAGCAGTTCTTC. Protein sequence: CASSDLAAGGNNEQFF. The rearrangement uses TRBV2 and TRBJ2-1, with TRBD1 matching 7 bases. Germline V CDR1 and CDR2: SNHLY, FYNNEI. This CDR3 has 16 residues. J was trimmed by 7 bases and V by 3 bases; bases with no gene match: 12.

The chain recombines TRBV4-2 with TRBJ1-4; D perhaps matches TRBD1 (6 bases). V shed 1 base and J shed 3 bases, with 12 bases lying between them. CDR1 is LGHNA, CDR2 YNFKEQ, per germline. The CDR3 sequence is 16 residues long. The CDR3 spells CASSQATGMANEKLFF. The CDR3 nucleotides read TGTGCCAGCAGCCAAGCAACAGGGATGGCTAATGAAAAACTGTTTTTT.

This chain connects TRBV24-1 to TRBJ1-3; D is ambiguous. V was cut by 5 bases and J by 0 bases, with 4 bases left in between. There are 13 residues in the CDR3. The V gene's germline CDR1 is KGHDR and CDR2 SFDVKD. CDR3 bases: TGTGCCACCAGTGCCGGCTCTGGAAACACCATATATTTT. This codes for CATSAGSGNTIYF.

V usage is TRBV5-1 and J usage is TRBJ2-3, with 7 bases that match TRBD1. CDR1 and CDR2 (germline): SGHRS, YFSETQ. The CDR3 has 14 amino acids. The J segment lost 5 bases and the V segment lost 0 bases, leaving 3 bases of the junction unmatched. The CDR3 sequence: CASSLVQGRDTQYF. The CDR3, as DNA: TGCGCCAGCAGCTTGGTACAGGGGCGAGATACGCAGTATTTT. The full variable domain, its missing parts supplied by reference TRBV5-1 and TRBJ2-3, is KAGVTQTPRYLIKTRGQQVTLSCSPISGHRSVSWYQQTPGQGLQFLFEYFSETQRNKGNFPGRFSGRQFSNSRSEMNVSTLELGDSALYLCASSLVQGRDTQYFGPGTRLTVL.

The genes are TRBV10-1 and TRBJ2-1; possible D gene TRBD1, 5 bases. The germline gives CDR1 WNHNN, CDR2 SYGVQD (reference sequence). CDR3 length: 16 amino acids. V was clipped by 0 bases and J by 1 base, with 10 bases between them. The CDR3 sequence: CASSESARESYNEQFF. The CDR3 DNA reads TGCGCCAGCAGTGAGTCGGCCAGGGAATCCTACAATGAGCAGTTCTTC.

The gene calls are TRBV28 and TRBJ2-7; 12 positions match TRBD1. CDR1 MDHEN and CDR2 SYDVKM come from the germline V gene. Trimming took 3 bases from V and 6 from J; bases not matched to a gene: 6. This CDR3 region has 15 residues. The CDR3 DNA follows: TGTGCCAGCAGTTTCCTACCGGGACAGGGGGCCGAGCAGTACTTC. It is translated as CASSFLPGQGAEQYF.

This clone was seen more than once but under ten times. This rearrangement joins TRBV28 to TRBJ1-2; 8 bases are a match to TRBD1. In germline, CDR1 is MDHEN, CDR2 SYDVKM. The CDR3 loop spans 12 amino acids. J gave up 13 bases and V 5 bases, and 9 bases lay outside the gene matches. CDR3 sequence: CASSPQDRASTF. The CDR3 nucleotides read TGTGCCAGCAGTCCCCAGGACAGGGCCTCCACCTTC.

This sequence joins TRBV5-4 and TRBJ2-3; TRBD2 matches 10 bases. Germline CDR1 and CDR2: SGHNT and YYREEE (reference sequence). This CDR3 contains 16 residues. Unmatched junction bases numbered 3, after V lost 0 bases and J lost 2 bases. The DNA of the CDR3 is TGTGCCAGCAGCTTGGAGCGGGGGGGTAACACAGATACGCAGTATTTT. As protein: CASSLERGGNTDTQYF.

The V call is TRBV5-6, the J call TRBJ1-2; 7 nucleotides align to TRBD1. Germline lookup yields CDR1 SGHDT and CDR2 YYEEEE. The ends lost 4 bases at V and 6 bases at J; junction bases unmatched: 9. This CDR3 region has 14 residues. The CDR3 DNA is TGTGCCAGCAGCCTCAGTCCAGGGGGTGATGGCTACACCTTC. This sequence encodes CASSLSPGGDGYTF.

CDR3 DNA: TGTGCCAGTAGTCTCTCGACAGGGGGCCGAACTGAAGCTTTCTTT. Amino acids: CASSLSTGGRTEAFF. The chain carries TRBV19 and TRBJ1-1, with 10 bases fitting TRBD1. The trim removed 5 bases at V and 5 bases at J, leaving 8 bases unmatched. This CDR3 is 15 amino acids long. Germline CDR1 is LNHDA and CDR2 is SQIVND (reference sequence).

The chain links TRBV3-1 (or the pseudogene TRBV3-2) to TRBJ2-1, with 7 bases that match TRBD2. The CDR3 extends over 15 amino acids. V lost 4 bases to trimming and J lost 6 bases; unmatched junction nucleotides: 9. The V gene's germline CDR1 is LGHDT and CDR2 YNNKEL (reference sequence). CDR3: CASSPRTSTANEQFF. In DNA, the CDR3 is TGTGCCAGCAGCCCGCGGACTAGTACTGCCAATGAGCAGTTCTTC.